This is a list of T cell receptor beta chains from one sample in a study of blood T cell repertoires in COVID-19. Produced via immunoSEQ multiplex PCR; TCRdb's table is partial and in-frame only. The repertoire holds 200,000 to 250,000 clones, about 85% seen once, with approximately 18% in the top ten. The sequenced sample was peripheral blood. The receptors come from a woman over 75 with active or convalescent COVID-19. The CDR3 runs from the conserved cysteine through the conserved F or W. D genes are given only for firm matches. Clone sizes are given selectively: once, few, many, or a class where the clone is expanded.

clone_size,j_call,v_call,d_call,cdr3_aa,cdr3_nt
.,TRBJ1-6,TRBV5-5,.,CASSRWGGQDSPLHF,TGTGCCAGCAGCAGGTGGGGGGGCCAGGATTCACCCCTCCACTTT
.,TRBJ2-2,TRBV5-8,.,CASSHPSGRGTGELFF,TGTGCCAGCAGCCATCCTTCAGGGCGGGGCACCGGGGAGCTGTTTTTT
.,TRBJ2-3,TRBV4-1,TRBD1,CASSQDLGGQQGARTDTQYF,TGCGCCAGCAGCCAAGACCTAGGGGGTCAACAGGGGGCGAGGACAGATACGCAGTATTTT
.,TRBJ2-7,TRBV5-1,TRBD1,CASSSGQAGFGYF,TGCGCCAGCAGCTCCGGACAGGCCGGGTTCGGGTACTTC
once,TRBJ1-5,TRBV27,.,CASSMTANSNQPQHF,TGTGCCAGCAGTATGACAGCAAATAGCAATCAGCCCCAGCATTTT
.,TRBJ1-4,TRBV2,TRBD1,CASKDRGLANEKLFF,TGTGCCAGCAAGGACAGGGGGTTGGCTAATGAAAAACTGTTTTTT
.,TRBJ2-5,TRBV11-3,.,CASSLEGRVQETQYF,TGTGCCAGCAGCTTAGAAGGCCGGGTACAAGAGACCCAGTACTTC
few,TRBJ2-2,TRBV9,.,CASSVAPANTGELFF,TGTGCCAGCAGCGTAGCTCCAGCGAACACCGGGGAGCTGTTTTTT
few,TRBJ1-5,TRBV2,.,CASSDSQGRVQPQHF,TGTGCCAGCAGTGACAGCCAGGGGCGAGTTCAGCCCCAGCATTTT
.,TRBJ2-6,TRBV14,TRBD1,CASSRSGGTGLPGANVLTF,TGTGCCAGCAGCCGATCCGGCGGGACAGGACTTCCTGGGGCCAACGTCCTGACTTTC
.,TRBJ2-1,TRBV11-2,TRBD2,CASSLRVDSGINEQFF,TGTGCCAGCAGCTTAAGGGTGGATAGCGGGATAAATGAGCAGTTCTTC
.,TRBJ2-5,TRBV5-5,TRBD1,CASSLGRTGGGETQYF,TGTGCCAGCAGCTTGGGGAGGACAGGGGGCGGAGAGACCCAGTACTTC
.,TRBJ1-2,TRBV7-8,TRBD1,CASSSPRQGDGYTF,TGTGCCAGCAGCTCCCCACGACAGGGTGATGGCTACACCTTC
once,TRBJ2-2,TRBV19,.,CASSPPGPGVGSTGELFF,TGTGCCAGTAGTCCCCCCGGGCCAGGGGTGGGGAGCACCGGGGAGCTGTTTTTT
.,TRBJ1-2,TRBV5-1,TRBD1,CASSLEAGGTGYTF,TGCGCCAGCAGCTTGGAGGCAGGGGGGACTGGCTACACCTTC
.,TRBJ2-7,TRBV6-2/TRBV6-3,.,CASSLLSYEQYF,TGTGCCAGCAGTCTCCTCTCCTACGAGCAGTACTTC
.,TRBJ1-2,TRBV19,.,CASSRSGVNYGYTF,TGTGCCAGTAGCCGATCAGGGGTGAACTATGGCTACACCTTC
.,TRBJ2-5,TRBV24-1,.,CATSDTQTQYF,TGTGCCACCAGTGATACTCAAACCCAGTACTTC
.,TRBJ2-1,TRBV11-2,TRBD2,CASNPTTSGGQASYNEQFF,TGTGCCAGCAACCCGACGACCAGCGGGGGCCAAGCGTCCTACAATGAGCAGTTCTTC
.,TRBJ2-1,TRBV6-5,TRBD2,CASSYSGGRRYNEQFF,TGTGCCAGCAGTTACTCGGGCGGGAGGAGGTACAATGAGCAGTTCTTC
.,TRBJ1-1,TRBV18,.,CASSPAGTGLNTEAFF,TGTGCCAGCTCACCCGCCGGCACAGGGCTGAACACTGAAGCTTTCTTT
.,TRBJ1-1,TRBV21-1,.,CASSLGTGMNTEAFF,TGTGCCAGCAGCTTAGGGACAGGGATGAACACTGAAGCTTTCTTT
.,TRBJ2-5,TRBV6-2/TRBV6-3,TRBD1,CASSLKWTGGWETQYF,TGTGCCAGCAGTTTGAAGTGGACAGGGGGTTGGGAGACCCAGTACTTC
.,TRBJ2-1,TRBV4-3,TRBD2,CASSQGLAGAYNEQFF,TGCGCCAGCAGCCAAGGTCTAGCGGGGGCCTACAATGAGCAGTTCTTC
.,TRBJ1-1,TRBV5-1,.,CASSLGIDMNTEAFF,TGCGCCAGCAGCTTGGGAATAGATATGAACACTGAAGCTTTCTTT
.,TRBJ1-6,TRBV10-3,TRBD1,CAISEGGTANSPLHF,TGTGCCATCAGTGAGGGGGGGACAGCCAATTCACCCCTCCACTTT
.,TRBJ2-1,TRBV19,.,CASSFSSYNEQFF,TGTGCCAGTAGTTTCAGCTCCTACAATGAGCAGTTCTTC